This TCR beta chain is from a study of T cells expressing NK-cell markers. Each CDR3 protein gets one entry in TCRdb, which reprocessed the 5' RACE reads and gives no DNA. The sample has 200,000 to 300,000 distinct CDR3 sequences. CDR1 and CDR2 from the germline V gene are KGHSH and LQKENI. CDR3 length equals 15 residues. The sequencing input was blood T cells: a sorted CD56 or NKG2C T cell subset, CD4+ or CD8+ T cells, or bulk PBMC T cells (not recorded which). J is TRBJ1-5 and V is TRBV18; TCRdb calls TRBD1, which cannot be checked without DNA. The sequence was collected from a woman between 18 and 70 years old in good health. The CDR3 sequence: CASSLGTGDNQPQHF.